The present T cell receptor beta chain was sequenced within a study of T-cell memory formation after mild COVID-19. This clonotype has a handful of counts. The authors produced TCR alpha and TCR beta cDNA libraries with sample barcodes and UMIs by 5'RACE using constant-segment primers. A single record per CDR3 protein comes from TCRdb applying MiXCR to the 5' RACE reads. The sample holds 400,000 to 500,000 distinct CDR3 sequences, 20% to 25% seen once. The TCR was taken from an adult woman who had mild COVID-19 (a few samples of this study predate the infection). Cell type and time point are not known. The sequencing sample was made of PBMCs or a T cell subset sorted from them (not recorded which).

DNA for the CDR3: TGTGCCAGCAGCGTAACTAGTAATAATTCACCCCTCCACTTT. It translates to CASSVTSNNSPLHF. The chain combines TRBV9 with TRBJ1-6; the D is unclear. CDR1 and CDR2 (germline): SGDLS, YYNGEE. The CDR3 runs 14 residues. With 1 base removed from V and 5 bases from J, the gap between germline ends came to 7 bases.